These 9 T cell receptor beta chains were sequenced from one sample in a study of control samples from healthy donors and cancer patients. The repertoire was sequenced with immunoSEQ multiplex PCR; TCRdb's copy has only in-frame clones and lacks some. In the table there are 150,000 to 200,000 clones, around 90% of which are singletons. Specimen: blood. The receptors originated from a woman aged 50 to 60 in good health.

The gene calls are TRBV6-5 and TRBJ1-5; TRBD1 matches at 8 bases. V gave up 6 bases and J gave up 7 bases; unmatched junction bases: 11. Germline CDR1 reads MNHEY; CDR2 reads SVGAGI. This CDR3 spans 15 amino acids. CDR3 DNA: TGTGCCAGCAGCCCCCGGACAGGGCCATGGCAGCCCCAGCATTTT. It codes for CASSPRTGPWQPQHF.

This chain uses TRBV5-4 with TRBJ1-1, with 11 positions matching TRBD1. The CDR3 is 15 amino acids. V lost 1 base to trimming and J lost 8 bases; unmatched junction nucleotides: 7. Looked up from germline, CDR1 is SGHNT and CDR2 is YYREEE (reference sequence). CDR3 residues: CASSLPTGTGGEAFF. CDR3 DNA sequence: TGTGCCAGCAGCTTGCCAACCGGGACAGGGGGAGAAGCTTTCTTT.

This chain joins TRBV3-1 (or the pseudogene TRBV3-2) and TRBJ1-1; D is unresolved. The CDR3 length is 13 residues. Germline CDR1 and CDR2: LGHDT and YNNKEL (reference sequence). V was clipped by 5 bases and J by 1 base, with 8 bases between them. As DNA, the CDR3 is TGTGCCAGCAGCAGACGGGGGAACACTGAAGCTTTCTTT. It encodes CASSRRGNTEAFF.

The CDR3, as DNA: TGCAGCGTCGAACAGGGAGGGGGCAATCAGCCCCAGCATTTT. It yields the protein CSVEQGGGNQPQHF. The rearrangement links TRBV29-1 to TRBJ1-5; a weak D match, TRBD1 (6 bases). V lost 6 bases and J lost 2, with 14 bases in between. The CDR3 extends over 14 amino acids. CDR1 and CDR2 from the germline V gene are SQVTM and ANQGSEA.

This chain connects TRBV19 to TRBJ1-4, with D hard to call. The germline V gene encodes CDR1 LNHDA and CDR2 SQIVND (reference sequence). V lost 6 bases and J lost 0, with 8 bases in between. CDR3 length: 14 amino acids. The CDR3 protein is CASSQTSTNEKLFF. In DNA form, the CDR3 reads TGTGCCAGTAGCCAGACCTCAACTAATGAAAAACTGTTTTTT.

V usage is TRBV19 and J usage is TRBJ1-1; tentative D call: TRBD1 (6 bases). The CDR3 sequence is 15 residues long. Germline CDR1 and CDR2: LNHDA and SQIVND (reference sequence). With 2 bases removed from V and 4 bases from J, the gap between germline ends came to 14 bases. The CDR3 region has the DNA TGTGCCAGTAGTATAACAGGGAACCGTGGCACTGAAGCTTTCTTT. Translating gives CASSITGNRGTEAFF. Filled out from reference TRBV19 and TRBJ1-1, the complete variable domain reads DGGITQSPKYLFRKEGQNVTLSCEQNLNHDAMYWYRQDPGQGLRLIYYSQIVNDFQKGDIAEGYSVSREKKESFPLTVTSAQKNPTAFYLCASSITGNRGTEAFFGQGTRLTVV.

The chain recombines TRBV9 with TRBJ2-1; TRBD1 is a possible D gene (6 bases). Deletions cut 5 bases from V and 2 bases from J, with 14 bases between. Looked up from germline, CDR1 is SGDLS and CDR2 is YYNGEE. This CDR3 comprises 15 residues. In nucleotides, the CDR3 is TGTGCCAGCAGTCGTAGGGCAGGGGCCTACAATGAGCAGTTCTTC. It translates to CASSRRAGAYNEQFF. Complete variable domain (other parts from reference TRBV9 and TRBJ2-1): DSGVTQTPKHLITATGQRVTLRCSPRSGDLSVYWYQQSLDQGLQFLIQYYNGEERAKGNILERFSAQQFPDLHSELNLSSLELGDSALYFCASSRRAGAYNEQFFGPGTRLTVL.

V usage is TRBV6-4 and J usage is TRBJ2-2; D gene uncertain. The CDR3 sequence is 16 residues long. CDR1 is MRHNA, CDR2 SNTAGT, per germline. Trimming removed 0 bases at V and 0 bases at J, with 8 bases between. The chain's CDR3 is CASSDSAASNTGELFF. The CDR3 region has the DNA TGTGCCAGCAGTGACTCGGCAGCCTCGAACACCGGGGAGCTGTTTTTT.

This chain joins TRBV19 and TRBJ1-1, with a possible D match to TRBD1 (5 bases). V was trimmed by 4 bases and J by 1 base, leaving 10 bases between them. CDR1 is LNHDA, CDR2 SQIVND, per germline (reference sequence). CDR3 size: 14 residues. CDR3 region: CASSTGTENTEAFF. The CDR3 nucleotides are TGTGCCAGTAGTACCGGGACGGAGAACACTGAAGCTTTCTTT.